The 7 T cell receptor beta chains in this list originate from one sample, sequenced in a study of cytomegalovirus exposure and HLA in healthy donors. With 60 Vbeta and 13 Jbeta primers, the PCR was carried out. Sequenced by immunoSEQ multiplex PCR; TCRdb stores in-frame clones only, minus some. Of under 110,000 clones detected, around 70% appear once; the ten largest clones hold 0.79%. What was sequenced was PBMCs. These receptors all come from a boy aged 5-17 years in good health and CMV-seronegative.

The gene calls are TRBV12-5 and TRBJ2-1; 8 bases agree with TRBD2. This CDR3 is built from 15 residues. The V gene's germline CDR1 is LGHNT and CDR2 FRNRAP. V lost 7 bases and J lost 4; bases outside the gene matches: 9. The CDR3 loop is CASDPSGRTYNEQFF. The CDR3 bases are TGTGCTAGTGACCCAAGCGGGAGAACTTACAATGAGCAGTTCTTC.

The rearrangement joins TRBV30 to TRBJ1-3, with 8 positions matching TRBD1. Germline V CDR1 and CDR2: GTSNPN, SVGIG (reference sequence). The J segment lost 1 base and the V segment lost 3 bases, leaving 8 bases of the junction unmatched. The CDR3 totals 16 residues. The CDR3 coding sequence is TGTGCCTGGAGCCCCCTGGACAGGGCTTCTGGAAACACCATATATTTT. Encoded protein: CAWSPLDRASGNTIYF. Filled out from reference TRBV30 and TRBJ1-3, the complete variable domain reads SQTIHQWPATLVQPVGSPLSLECTVEGTSNPNLYWYRQAAGRGLQLLFYSVGIGQISSEVPQNLSASRPQDRQFILSSKKLLLSDSGFYLCAWSPLDRASGNTIYFGEGSWLTVV.

CDR3 coding DNA: TGTGCCAGCGCCAGCCCGGGACTAGTTTCTAATGAGCAGTTCTTC. It encodes CASASPGLVSNEQFF. This rearrangement joins TRBV27 to TRBJ2-1; 8 bases are a match to TRBD2. Germline trimming cut 8 bases from V and 7 bases from J; bases unmatched to any gene: 13. The CDR3 contains 15 residues. Germline V gene data show CDR1 as MNHEY and CDR2 as SMNVEV (reference sequence).

Only a few counts were recorded for this clone. An end of the junction does not agree with germline; a read error may underlie this. The chain is built from TRBV7-7 and TRBJ2-1, with 9 bases identical to TRBD1. The CDR3 totals 13 residues. The germline gives CDR1 SSHAT, CDR2 FNYEAQ (reference sequence). CDR3 region: CASSFRQGDEQFF. CDR3 in DNA: TGTGCTAGCAGCTTCCGACAGGGGGATGAGCAGTTCTTC.

J is TRBJ1-1 and V is TRBV19; 9 nucleotides align to TRBD1. The V and J ends lost 6 bases and 7 bases, in that order; junction bases with no gene match: 6. The CDR3 consists of 13 residues. CDR1 is LNHDA and CDR2 is SQIVND in the germline V gene (reference sequence). CDR3 amino acids: CASRRTGEDEAFF. In DNA form, the CDR3 reads TGTGCCAGTAGAAGGACAGGGGAGGATGAAGCTTTCTTT.

Regarding this clone: Other DNA variants within this sample encode the same CDR3. The CDR3 DNA follows: TGTGCCAGCAGCCTGAGGCAGGGGCAGTATACGCAGTATTTT. Translated, it gives CASSLRQGQYTQYF. The rearrangement joins TRBV5-6 to TRBJ2-3, with a weak D call TRBD1 (6 bases). V shed 4 bases and J shed 7 bases, with 16 bases lying between them. The germline V gene encodes CDR1 SGHDT and CDR2 YYEEEE. The CDR3 runs 14 residues.

The V gene is TRBV15, the J gene TRBJ1-1, with D tentatively TRBD1 (5 bases). Germline V gives CDR1 LNHNV, CDR2 YYDKDF (reference sequence). This CDR3 has 14 residues. Deletions cut 1 base from V and 4 bases from J, with 10 bases between. CDR3 sequence: CATSRVIGGTEAFF. CDR3 DNA: TGTGCCACCAGCAGAGTGATCGGGGGCACTGAAGCTTTCTTT.